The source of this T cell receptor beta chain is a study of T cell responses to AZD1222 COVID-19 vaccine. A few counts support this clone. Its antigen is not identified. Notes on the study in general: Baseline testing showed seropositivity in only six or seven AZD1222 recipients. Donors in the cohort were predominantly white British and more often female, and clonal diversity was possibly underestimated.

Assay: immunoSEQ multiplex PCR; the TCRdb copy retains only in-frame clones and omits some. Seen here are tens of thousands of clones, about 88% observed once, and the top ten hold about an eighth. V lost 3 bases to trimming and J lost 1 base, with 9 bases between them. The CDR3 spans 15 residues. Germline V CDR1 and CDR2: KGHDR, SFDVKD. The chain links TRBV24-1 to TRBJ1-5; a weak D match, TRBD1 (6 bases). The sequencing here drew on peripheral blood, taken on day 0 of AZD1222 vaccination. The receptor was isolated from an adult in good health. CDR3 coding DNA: TGTGCCACCAGTGATGCACAGGGAAGCAATCAGCCCCAGCATTTT. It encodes CATSDAQGSNQPQHF.